This T cell receptor (beta chain) derives from a study of blood T cell repertoires in COVID-19. Study summary: Samples taken during acute and convalescent COVID-19 were collected in the United States, Italy and Spain.

How the authors handled the data: Counts of nucleated cells, estimated from reference gene primer amplification, were obtained. Some clones are missing from TCRdb's copy, which holds only in-frame ones; the method was immunoSEQ multiplex PCR. The DNA gave D and trimming, while V, J and clone size come from that table. This repertoire shows about 220,000 clones, 70% to 85% found once; its top ten account for roughly 3.5%. This clone was recorded only once. Germline V gives CDR1 SNHLY, CDR2 FYNNEI. The CDR3 is 13 amino acids. V dropped 6 bases and J dropped 2 bases, with 11 bases sitting between them. The chain is built from TRBV2 and TRBJ2-7; D gene unclear. Sequencing was carried out using PBMCs or T cells enriched from blood (not recorded which). The sequence was collected from a woman in her sixties who had recovered from COVID-19. The CDR3 is CASRAISPYEQYF. The CDR3 DNA reads TGTGCCAGCAGGGCCATATCCCCCTACGAGCAGTACTTC. Variable domain in full (rest from reference TRBV2 and TRBJ2-7): EPEVTQTPSHQVTQMGQEVILRCVPISNHLYFYWYRQILGQKVEFLVSFYNNEISEKSEIFDDQFSVERPDGSNFTLKIRSTKLEDSAMYFCASRAISPYEQYFGPGTRLTVT.